This T cell receptor beta chain appears in the sequencing data of a study of T cell responses to AZD1222 COVID-19 vaccine (dated by TCRdb to about 2021). Background for the entire study: Because spike-specific TCR depth and breadth did not differ between the two schedules, AZD1222 recipients who got a second dose at roughly 4 weeks were pooled with those who got a second dose at roughly 12 weeks. TCR sequencing covered 233 trial participants: some 210 given two doses of AZD1222 and approximately 25 given two doses of MenACWY control vaccine. Trial participants were enrolled into age subgroups of 18-55, 56-69 and 70-plus years, which contained about 150, 28 and 57 TCR-sequenced participants, respectively. Points the paper makes about the study in general: Because no day 14 peak-response samples were available, repertoires were characterized only after the peak T cell response. Conclusions about previously exposed vaccinees are limited, since just 6 or 7 AZD1222 recipients were seropositive for SARS-CoV-2 at baseline. Epitopes outside the regions mutated in the B.1.351 and B.1.1.7 variants were reportedly recognized by nearly half of the unique spike-specific TCRs. After two AZD1222 doses, both the breadth and the depth of spike-specific TCRs were significantly higher than at day 0 and than in MenACWY recipients. Vaccine-associated CD4 TCRs spanned the whole spike protein, with dominant responses in regions 160-218 and 743-854. Most participants were white British and females outnumbered males, and the authors suggested that clonal diversity may have been underestimated. The 56-69-year group was small, and its depth increase did not reach significance, likely because of low power.

The CDR3 regions of human TCRbeta chains were subjected to immunosequencing. In the source study's methods: Repertoire TCRs were matched against a reference library of SARS-CoV-2-specific TCRs generated with the MIRA antigen-specificity platform. Breadth meant the fraction of unique TCRs that were SARS-CoV-2-associated, whereas depth meant the fraction of total T cells that were SARS-CoV-2-associated. Using the MIRA data, each spike-specific TCR was assigned both to the spike region to which the TCR was reactive and to a CD4 or CD8 class. Log10-transformed breadth and depth values were compared by one-way ANOVA with Sidak's multiple comparisons tests. Entries here come from immuneACCESS through TCRdb and include only in-frame sequences with V and J called. Some clones fail to appear in such tables; in the studies checked, an unresolved V gene covers under half of the shortfall, and the cause of the remainder is unknown. The V and J calls and clone size come from that table; D and trimming were worked out from the DNA. The sample table shows roughly 91,000 clones, and roughly 85% are seen once. The biggest ten clones account for approximately 2.9% of the sample.

Of note for this clone: This clone's antigen is unknown. The input lacks base qualities; no much larger clone sits a single base away.

Deletion took 8 bases off V and 7 bases off J, with a span of 11 bases between the germline ends. The CDR3 covers 11 residues, taking in both the cysteine and the phenylalanine. Solely the CDR3 DNA is kept, with 33 bases framed from the first base. As encoded in the germline V gene, CDR1 is MNHEY while CDR2 is SVGAGI. The time point label, read with the paper, signifies: baseline before first vaccination. Vaccinee samples came from UK trials COV001 and COV002, including a single-blind randomized controlled phase 2/3 trial of AZD1222 (ChAdOx1 nCoV-19) in healthy adults. For TCRbeta chain sequencing, PBMC samples were collected from trial participants at day 0 and at day 28 after the second dose.

The sample in question was peripheral blood, obtained on day 0 of AZD1222 vaccination. The receptor chain draws on TRBV6-5 and TRBJ1-2, with a weak D call of TRBD1 (6 bases match). This TCR came from an adult in good health. The DNA sequence is as follows: TGTGCCAGCCGAGGGGGGTTTGGCTACACCTTC. Translated, it reads CASRGGFGYTF.